A selection of T cell receptor beta chains follows, all from one sample in a study of follicular helper T cells after annual influenza vaccination. Profiling relied on immunoSEQ multiplex PCR, and the TCRdb table lists in-frame clones only, not all of them. The sample lists about 15,000 clones, roughly 80% occurring once. Sequenced material: CXCR5+ CD38- circulating T follicular helper cells from blood, taken 7 days after influenza vaccination. Receptors were obtained from an adult who received the influenza vaccine. CDR3s leave out the opening cysteine and the closing phenylalanine or tryptophan.

j_call | v_call | cdr3_length | cdr3_aa
TRBJ1-2 | TRBV10-2 | 13 | ASTLNGDTNYGYT
TRBJ1-2 | TRBV6-1 | 11 | ASTPSGNGGYT
TRBJ2-2 | TRBV18 | 12 | ASSPGQGNGELF
TRBJ2-1 | TRBV19 | 14 | ASSDHRGSSYNEQF
TRBJ1-5 | TRBV10-2 | 10 | ASGTGDQPQH
TRBJ1-3 | TRBV27 | 15 | ASSLSRQGYSGNTIY
TRBJ2-7 | TRBV19 | 13 | ASSLRLAASYEQY
TRBJ2-4 | TRBV6-1 | 12 | ASSDRAVKNIQY
TRBJ1-2 | TRBV28 | 13 | ASSSPGGGSYGYT
TRBJ1-1 | TRBV5-1 | 12 | ASSLAGMNTEAF
TRBJ2-7 | TRBV5-1 | 12 | ASSYGTVDYEQY
TRBJ2-7 | TRBV2 | 12 | ASSGEGPRAEQY
TRBJ1-1 | TRBV19 | 11 | ASSTDRDTEAF
TRBJ2-2 | TRBV7-9 | 9 | ASSSVRELF
TRBJ1-6 | TRBV5-8 | 11 | ASSPYRNSPLH
TRBJ1-1 | TRBV4-2 | 10 | ASSQGGGEAF
TRBJ1-1 | TRBV7-9 | 12 | ASSSRGMNTEAF
TRBJ1-2 | TRBV6-6 | 13 | ASSYPTGANYGYT
TRBJ1-1 | TRBV7-9 | 12 | ASSIRGLNTEAF
TRBJ1-5 | TRBV7-8 | 13 | ASSVEGGRDQPQH
- | TRBV28 | 10 | ASSQTSYEQY
TRBJ2-5 | TRBV5-1 | 14 | ASSPNRGPPGETQY
TRBJ1-1 | TRBV18 | 11 | ASSRNRNTEAF
TRBJ1-3 | TRBV4-2 | 13 | ASSQEWSAGNTIY
TRBJ2-1 | TRBV27 | 12 | ASSWTSPLNEQF
TRBJ2-1 | TRBV7-9 | 13 | ASSLLRGRLDEQF
TRBJ1-1 | TRBV5-1 | 14 | ASSSQARGSGGEAF
TRBJ2-1 | TRBV30 | 10 | AWSVHLNEQF
TRBJ1-5 | TRBV7-9 | 12 | ASSLATGGQPQH
TRBJ2-7 | TRBV6-6 | 9 | ASKRDDEQY
TRBJ1-1 | TRBV5-1 | 12 | ASSAGQSYTEAF
TRBJ2-3 | TRBV2 | 15 | ARGLAGGHVGTDTQY
TRBJ2-2 | TRBV5-1 | 13 | ASTSGTGGTGELF
TRBJ2-3 | TRBV9 | 14 | ASSASSRSDTDTQY
TRBJ1-2 | TRBV6-5 | 11 | ASSGQGVYGYT
TRBJ2-5 | TRBV5-4 | 12 | ASSLNTGKETQY
TRBJ1-2 | TRBV6-4 | 8 | AATGGGYT
TRBJ2-1 | TRBV6-5 | 14 | ASSYRGQASYNEQF
TRBJ1-3 | TRBV18 | 15 | ASSPFRSDSSGNTIY
TRBJ2-7 | TRBV15 | 10 | ATSLTGYEQY
TRBJ1-1 | TRBV5-3 | 17 | ARSLNSPGQGGSDTEAF
TRBJ2-4 | TRBV7-8 | 12 | ASSFRGSKNIQY
TRBJ2-5 | TRBV20-1 | 9 | SGEVEETQY
TRBJ1-2 | TRBV14 | 12 | ASSRDRVTYGYT
TRBJ2-7 | TRBV29-1 | 11 | SVNSGGGFEQY
TRBJ1-2 | TRBV5-4 | 12 | ASSSPGQGRGYT
TRBJ2-3 | TRBV27 | 13 | ASSFGARGTDTQY
TRBJ2-1 | TRBV2 | 13 | ASQMDRGSWDEQF
TRBJ2-3 | TRBV5-6 | 15 | ASGKTSGSNIVDTQY
TRBJ2-3 | TRBV27 | 16 | ASSARLRQRASTDTQY
TRBJ2-3 | TRBV11-2 | 15 | ASSPLGGPSSTDTQY
TRBJ2-2 | TRBV7-2 | 13 | ASSFQNSGTGELF